The T cell receptor beta chain described here comes from a study of blood T cell repertoires in COVID-19. Study-wide context: Researchers got acute and convalescent COVID-19 samples from the United States, Italy and Spain.

Germline CDR1 reads SGHVS; CDR2 reads FQNEAQ. The CDR3 is made up of 14 amino acids. Trimming left V 0 bases short and J 7 bases short, with 10 bases between. Assay used: immunoSEQ multiplex PCR; TCRdb lists only in-frame clones, some missing. The sample lists 62,000 or so clones, 89% occurring once. The sequenced material came from peripheral blood. The sequence was collected from a man in his fifties with active COVID-19. This chain connects TRBV7-8 to TRBJ1-5; possibly TRBD1 for D (5 bases). CDR3 nucleotides: TGTGCCAGCAGCTTAGCGCGGGGCGTCCAGCCCCAGCATTTT. This codes for CASSLARGVQPQHF.